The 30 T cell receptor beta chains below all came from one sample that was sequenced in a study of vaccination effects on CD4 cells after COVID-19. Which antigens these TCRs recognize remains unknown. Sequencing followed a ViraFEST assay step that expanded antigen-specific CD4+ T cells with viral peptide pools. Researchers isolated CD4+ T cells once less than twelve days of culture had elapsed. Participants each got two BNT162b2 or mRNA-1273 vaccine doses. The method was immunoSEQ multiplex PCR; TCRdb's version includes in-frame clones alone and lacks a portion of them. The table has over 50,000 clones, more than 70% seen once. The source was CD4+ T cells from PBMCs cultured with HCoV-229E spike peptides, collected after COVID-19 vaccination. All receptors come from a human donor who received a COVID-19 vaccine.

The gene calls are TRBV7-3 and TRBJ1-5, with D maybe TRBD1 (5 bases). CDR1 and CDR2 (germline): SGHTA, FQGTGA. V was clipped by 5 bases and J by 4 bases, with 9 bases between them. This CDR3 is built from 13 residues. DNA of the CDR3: TGTGCCAGCAGCCAAAGGGGTAATCAGCCCCAGCATTTT. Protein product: CASSQRGNQPQHF.

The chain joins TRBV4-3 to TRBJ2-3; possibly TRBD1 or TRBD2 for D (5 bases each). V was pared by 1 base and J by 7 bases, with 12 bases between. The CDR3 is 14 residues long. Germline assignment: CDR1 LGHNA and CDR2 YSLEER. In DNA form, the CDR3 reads TGCGCCAGCAGCCAAGTACCCGAGGGGTATACGCAGTATTTT. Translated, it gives CASSQVPEGYTQYF.

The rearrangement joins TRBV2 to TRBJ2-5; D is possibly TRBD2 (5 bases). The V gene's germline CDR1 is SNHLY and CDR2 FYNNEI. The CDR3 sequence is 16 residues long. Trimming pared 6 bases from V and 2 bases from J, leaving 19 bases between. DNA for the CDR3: TGTGCCAGCAGGACCCCCGGGGTAGCAATGCAAGAGACCCAGTACTTC. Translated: CASRTPGVAMQETQYF.

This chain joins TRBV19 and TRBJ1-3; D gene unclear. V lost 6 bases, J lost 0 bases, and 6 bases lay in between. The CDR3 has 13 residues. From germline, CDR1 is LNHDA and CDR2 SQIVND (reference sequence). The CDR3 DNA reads TGTGCCAGTAGGCGGGACTCTGGAAACACCATATATTTT. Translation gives CASRRDSGNTIYF.

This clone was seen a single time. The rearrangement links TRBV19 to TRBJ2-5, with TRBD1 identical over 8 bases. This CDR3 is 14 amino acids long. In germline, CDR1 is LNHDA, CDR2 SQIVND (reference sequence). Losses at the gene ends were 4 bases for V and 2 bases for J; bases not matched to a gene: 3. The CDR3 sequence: CASSTGTGQETQYF. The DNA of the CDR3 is TGTGCCAGTAGTACCGGGACAGGTCAAGAGACCCAGTACTTC.

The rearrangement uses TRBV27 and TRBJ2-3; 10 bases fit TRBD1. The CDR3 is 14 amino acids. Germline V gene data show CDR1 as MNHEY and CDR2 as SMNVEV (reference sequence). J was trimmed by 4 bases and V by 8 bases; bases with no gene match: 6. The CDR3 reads CASRDRGVADTQYF. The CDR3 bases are TGTGCCAGCCGGGACAGGGGAGTCGCAGATACGCAGTATTTT.

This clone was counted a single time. The CDR3 DNA reads TGTGCCAGCAGCTTGGGCGGGTCCCGCGAGCAGTACGTC. It translates to CASSLGGSREQYV. The chain employs TRBV5-4 and TRBJ2-7, with D possibly being TRBD2 (5 bases). The CDR3 covers 13 residues. The ends were cut back, 0 bases at V and 6 bases at J, with 10 bases in the middle. The germline CDR1 and CDR2 sequences are SGHNT and YYREEE (reference sequence).

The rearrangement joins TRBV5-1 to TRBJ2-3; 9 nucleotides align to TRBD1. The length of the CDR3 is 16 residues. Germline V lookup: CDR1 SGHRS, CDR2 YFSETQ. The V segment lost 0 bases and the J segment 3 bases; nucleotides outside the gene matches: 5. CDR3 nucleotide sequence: TGCGCCAGCAGCTTGGGGGGACAGGGAGGGACAGATACGCAGTATTTT. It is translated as CASSLGGQGGTDTQYF.

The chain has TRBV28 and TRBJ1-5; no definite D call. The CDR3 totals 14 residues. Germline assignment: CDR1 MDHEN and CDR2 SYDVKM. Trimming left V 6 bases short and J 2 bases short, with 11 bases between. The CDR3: CASRTPLGNQPQHF. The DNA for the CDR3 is TGTGCCAGCAGGACCCCCTTGGGCAATCAGCCCCAGCATTTT.

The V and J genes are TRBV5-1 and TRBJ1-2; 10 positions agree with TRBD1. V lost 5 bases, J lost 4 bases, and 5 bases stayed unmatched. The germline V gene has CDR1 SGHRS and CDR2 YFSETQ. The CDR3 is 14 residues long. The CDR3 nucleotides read TGCGCCAGCAGACTGGACAGGGGGGTCTATGGCTACACCTTC. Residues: CASRLDRGVYGYTF.

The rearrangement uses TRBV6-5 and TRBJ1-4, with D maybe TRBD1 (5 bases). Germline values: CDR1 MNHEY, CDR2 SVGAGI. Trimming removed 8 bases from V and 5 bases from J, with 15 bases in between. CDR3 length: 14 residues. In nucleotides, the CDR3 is TGTGCCAGCTCCTACAGGTTTGAAAATGAAAAACTGTTTTTT. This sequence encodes CASSYRFENEKLFF.

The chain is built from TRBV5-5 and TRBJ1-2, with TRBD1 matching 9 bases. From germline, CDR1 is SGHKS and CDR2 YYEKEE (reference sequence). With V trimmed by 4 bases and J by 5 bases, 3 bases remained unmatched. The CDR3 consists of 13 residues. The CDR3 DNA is TGTGCCAGCAGCAGGGACAGGGTTTATGGCTACACCTTC. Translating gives CASSRDRVYGYTF.

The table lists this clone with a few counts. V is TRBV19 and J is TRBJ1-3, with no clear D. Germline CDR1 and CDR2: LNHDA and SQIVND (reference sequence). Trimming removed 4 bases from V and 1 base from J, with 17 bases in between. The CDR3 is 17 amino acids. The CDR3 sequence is CASSTTSYTSSGNTIYF. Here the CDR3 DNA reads TGTGCCAGTAGTACCACATCTTATACGTCATCTGGAAACACCATATATTTT. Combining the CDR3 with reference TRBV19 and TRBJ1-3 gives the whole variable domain DGGITQSPKYLFRKEGQNVTLSCEQNLNHDAMYWYRQDPGQGLRLIYYSQIVNDFQKGDIAEGYSVSREKKESFPLTVTSAQKNPTAFYLCASSTTSYTSSGNTIYFGEGSWLTVV.

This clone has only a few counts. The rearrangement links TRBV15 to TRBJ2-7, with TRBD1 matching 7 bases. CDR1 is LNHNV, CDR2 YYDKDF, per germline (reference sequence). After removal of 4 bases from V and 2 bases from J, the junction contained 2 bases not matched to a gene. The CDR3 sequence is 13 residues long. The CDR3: CATSNRGPYEQYV. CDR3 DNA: TGTGCCACCAGCAATAGGGGGCCCTACGAGCAGTACGTC.

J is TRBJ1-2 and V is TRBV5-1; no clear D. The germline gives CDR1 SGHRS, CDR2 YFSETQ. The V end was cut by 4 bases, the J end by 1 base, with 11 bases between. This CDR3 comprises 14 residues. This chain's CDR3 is CASSPSAGNYGYTF. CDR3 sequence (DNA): TGCGCCAGCAGCCCCAGTGCGGGTAACTATGGCTACACCTTC.

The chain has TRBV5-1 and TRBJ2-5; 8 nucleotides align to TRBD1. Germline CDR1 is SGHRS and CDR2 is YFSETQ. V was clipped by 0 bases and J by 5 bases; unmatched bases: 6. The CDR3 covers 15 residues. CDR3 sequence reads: CASSLGAGGRETQYF. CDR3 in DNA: TGCGCCAGCAGCTTGGGGGCAGGGGGCAGGGAGACCCAGTACTTC.

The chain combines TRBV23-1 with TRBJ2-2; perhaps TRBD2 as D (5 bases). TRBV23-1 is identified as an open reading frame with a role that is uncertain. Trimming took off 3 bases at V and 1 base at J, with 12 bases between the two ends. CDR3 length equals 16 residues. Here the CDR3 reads CASSQRAELNTGELFF. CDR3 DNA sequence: TGCGCCAGCAGTCAGAGGGCGGAGTTGAACACCGGGGAGCTGTTTTTT.

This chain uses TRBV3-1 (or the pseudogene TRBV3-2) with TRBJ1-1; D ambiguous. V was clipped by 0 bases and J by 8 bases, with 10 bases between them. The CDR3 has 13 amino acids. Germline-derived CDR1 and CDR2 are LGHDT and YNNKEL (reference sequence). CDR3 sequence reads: CASSQEPQLEAFF. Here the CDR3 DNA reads TGTGCCAGCAGCCAAGAACCACAGCTGGAAGCTTTCTTT.

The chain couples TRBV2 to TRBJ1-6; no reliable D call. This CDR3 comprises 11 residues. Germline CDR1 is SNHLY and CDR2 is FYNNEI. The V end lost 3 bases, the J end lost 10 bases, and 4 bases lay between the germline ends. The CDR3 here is CASSDESPLHF. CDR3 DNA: TGTGCCAGCAGTGACGAGTCACCCCTCCACTTT.

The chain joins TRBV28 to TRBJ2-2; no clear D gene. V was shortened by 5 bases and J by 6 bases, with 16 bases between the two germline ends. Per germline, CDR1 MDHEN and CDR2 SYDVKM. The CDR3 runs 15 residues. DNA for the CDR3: TGTGCCAGCAGTCCAAATGGGGTTTCCGCCGGGGAGCTGTTTTTT. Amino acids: CASSPNGVSAGELFF.

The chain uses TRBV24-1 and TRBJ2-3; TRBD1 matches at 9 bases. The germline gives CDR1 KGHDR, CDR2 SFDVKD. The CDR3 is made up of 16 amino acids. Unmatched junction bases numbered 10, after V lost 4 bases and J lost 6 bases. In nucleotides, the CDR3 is TGTGCCACCAGTGAACTTGGGACAGGGAGAATTGATACGCAGTATTTT. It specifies CATSELGTGRIDTQYF.

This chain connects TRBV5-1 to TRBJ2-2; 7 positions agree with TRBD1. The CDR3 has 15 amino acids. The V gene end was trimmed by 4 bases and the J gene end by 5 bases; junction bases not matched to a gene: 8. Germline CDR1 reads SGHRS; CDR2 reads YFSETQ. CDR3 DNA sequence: TGCGCCAGCAGCCTAACAACGACAGGGACCGGGGAGCTGTTTTTT. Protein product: CASSLTTTGTGELFF.

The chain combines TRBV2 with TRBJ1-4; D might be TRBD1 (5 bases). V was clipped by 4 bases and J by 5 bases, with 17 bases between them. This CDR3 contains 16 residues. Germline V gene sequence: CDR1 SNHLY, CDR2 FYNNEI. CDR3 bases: TGTGCCAGCAGTGTGGGGACTGTCAGATCCAATGAAAAACTGTTTTTT. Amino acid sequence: CASSVGTVRSNEKLFF. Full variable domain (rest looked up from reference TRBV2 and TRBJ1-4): EPEVTQTPSHQVTQMGQEVILRCVPISNHLYFYWYRQILGQKVEFLVSFYNNEISEKSEIFDDQFSVERPDGSNFTLKIRSTKLEDSAMYFCASSVGTVRSNEKLFFGSGTQLSVL.

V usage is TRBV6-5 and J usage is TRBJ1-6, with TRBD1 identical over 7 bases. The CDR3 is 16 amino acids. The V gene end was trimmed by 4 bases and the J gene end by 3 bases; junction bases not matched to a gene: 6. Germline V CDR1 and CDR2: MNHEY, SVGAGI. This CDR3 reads CASSSRQGGYNSPLHF. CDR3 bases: TGTGCCAGCAGTTCTCGACAGGGCGGCTATAATTCACCCCTCCACTTT.

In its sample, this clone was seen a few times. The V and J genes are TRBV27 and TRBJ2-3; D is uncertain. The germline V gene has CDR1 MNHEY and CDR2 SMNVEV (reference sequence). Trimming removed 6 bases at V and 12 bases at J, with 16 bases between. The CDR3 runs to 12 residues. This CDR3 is CASRNREDRQYF. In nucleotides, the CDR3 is TGTGCCAGCAGGAACCGAGAGGACCGCCAGTATTTT.

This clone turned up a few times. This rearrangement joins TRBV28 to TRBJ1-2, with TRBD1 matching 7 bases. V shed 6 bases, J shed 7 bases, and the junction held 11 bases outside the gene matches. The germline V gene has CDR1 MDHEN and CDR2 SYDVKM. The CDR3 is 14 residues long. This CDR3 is CASRGFRGLLGYTF. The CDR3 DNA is TGTGCCAGCAGGGGGTTTAGGGGGCTACTTGGCTACACCTTC.

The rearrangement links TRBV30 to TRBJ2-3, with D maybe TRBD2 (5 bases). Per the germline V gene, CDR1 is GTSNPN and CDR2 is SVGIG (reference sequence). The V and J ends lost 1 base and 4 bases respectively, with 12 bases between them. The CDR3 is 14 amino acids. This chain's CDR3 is CAWSAQLVADTQYF. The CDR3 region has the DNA TGTGCCTGGAGTGCCCAACTAGTGGCAGATACGCAGTATTTT.

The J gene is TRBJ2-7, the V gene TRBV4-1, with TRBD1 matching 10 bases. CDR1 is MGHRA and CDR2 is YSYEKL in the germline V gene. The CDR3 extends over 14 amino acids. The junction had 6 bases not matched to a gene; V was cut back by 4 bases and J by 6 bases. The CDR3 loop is CASSPPGQGSEQYV. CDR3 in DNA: TGCGCCAGCAGCCCACCGGGACAGGGGAGCGAGCAGTACGTC.

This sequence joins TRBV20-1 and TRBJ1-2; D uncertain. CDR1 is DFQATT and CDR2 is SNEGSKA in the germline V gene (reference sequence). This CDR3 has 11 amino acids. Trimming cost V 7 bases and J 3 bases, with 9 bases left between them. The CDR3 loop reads CSGTTDYGYTF. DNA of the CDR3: TGCAGTGGGACCACGGACTATGGCTACACCTTC.

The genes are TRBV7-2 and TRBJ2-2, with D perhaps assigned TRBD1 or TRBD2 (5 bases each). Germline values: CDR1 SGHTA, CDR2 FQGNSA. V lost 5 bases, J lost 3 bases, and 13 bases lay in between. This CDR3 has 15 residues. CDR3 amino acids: CASSPGRRDTGELFF. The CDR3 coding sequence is TGTGCCAGCAGCCCGGGGCGCCGGGACACCGGGGAGCTGTTTTTT. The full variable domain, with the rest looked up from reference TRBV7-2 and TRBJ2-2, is GAGVSQSPSNKVTEKGKDVELRCDPISGHTALYWYRQSLGQGLEFLIYFQGNSAPDKSGLPSDRFSAERTGGSVSTLTIQRTQQEDSAVYLCASSPGRRDTGELFFGEGSRLTVL.